This paragraph reports one TCR beta chain. No antigen is known for it. The data stem from a study of CD8+ T cells in alopecia areata. General study findings and limits: Scalp clonality and expanded CD8+ clones among the top 100 fell significantly with tofacitinib.

Treatment here: oral pan-JAK inhibitor, 5-10 mg twice daily. RNA, once extracted, was reverse transcribed into cDNA for use as the sequencing template. Data came from immunoSEQ multiplex PCR; TCRdb stores just in-frame clones and leaves some out. There are about 97,000 clones in the sample; approximately 63% occur only once, and over 15% lies in the top ten. The clonotype originates from a human donor with alopecia areata. Sequenced here: CD8+ T cells sorted from blood, sampled at approximately week 60, from a patient treated with tofacitinib.

CDR3 region: CASRLDELPYVFLNYGYTF. CDR3 nucleotide sequence: TGTGCAAGTCGCTTAGACGAGCTCCCATATGTGTTCCTTAACTATGGCTACACCTTC. The J gene is TRBJ1-2, the V gene TRBV12-2. TRBV12-2 is tagged as a pseudogene. The CDR3 is made up of 19 amino acids.